The entry below gives a single TCR beta chain sequence along with its context. A single record per CDR3 protein comes from TCRdb applying MiXCR to the 5' RACE reads. The profile shows 150,000 to 200,000 distinct CDR3 sequences, roughly 9.6% of them singletons. From germline, CDR1 is MNHEY and CDR2 SMNVEV (reference sequence). The length of the CDR3 is 15 residues. V was shortened by 3 bases and J by 5 bases, with 16 bases between the two germline ends. This record comes from a study of T cells after yellow fever vaccination. This chain joins TRBV27 and TRBJ2-5; D might be TRBD1 (7 bases). The origin of this receptor is a man aged 18 to 30 who received the YFV17D yellow fever vaccine. Material: CD8+ T cells sorted from PBMCs, obtained 15 days after the yellow fever booster vaccination. CDR3: CASSLQGGVLETQYF. The CDR3 bases are TGTGCCAGCAGTTTGCAGGGGGGAGTCTTGGAGACCCAGTACTTC.